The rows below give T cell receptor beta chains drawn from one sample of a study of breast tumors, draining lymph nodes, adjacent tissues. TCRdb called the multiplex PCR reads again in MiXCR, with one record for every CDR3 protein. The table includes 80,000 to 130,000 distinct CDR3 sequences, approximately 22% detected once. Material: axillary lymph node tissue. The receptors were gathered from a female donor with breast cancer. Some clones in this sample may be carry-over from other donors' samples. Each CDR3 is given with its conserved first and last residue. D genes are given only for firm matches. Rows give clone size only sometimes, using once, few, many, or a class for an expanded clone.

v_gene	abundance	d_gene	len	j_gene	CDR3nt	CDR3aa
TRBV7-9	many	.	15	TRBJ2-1	TGTGCCAGCAGCTTGAAGGGTTTCCTATACAATGAGCAGTTCTTC	CASSLKGFLYNEQFF
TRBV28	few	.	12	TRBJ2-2	TGTGCCAGCTGTTGGAGCGGCGGGGAGCTGTTTTTT	CASCWSGGELFF
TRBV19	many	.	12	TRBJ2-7	TGTGCCAGTAGTATGGGAATGGACGAGCAGTACTTC	CASSMGMDEQYF
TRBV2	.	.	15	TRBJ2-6	TGTGCTACAAATTCCCGGAGCTCTGGGGCCAACGTCCTGACTTTC	CATNSRSSGANVLTF
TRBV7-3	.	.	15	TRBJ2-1	TGTGCCAGCAGCTTCGAAGGGCCCGCCTACAATGAGCAGTTCTTC	CASSFEGPAYNEQFF
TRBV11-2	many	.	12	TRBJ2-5	TGTGCCAGCAGTCTAACGCAAGAGACCCAGTACTTC	CASSLTQETQYF
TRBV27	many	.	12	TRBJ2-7	TGTGCCAGCGGCCCCCCCCCCGGCGAGCAGTACTTC	CASGPPPGEQYF
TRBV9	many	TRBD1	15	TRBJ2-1	TGTGCCAGCAGCGTAGAAACAGGGGGTTTGGTTGAGCAGTTCTTC	CASSVETGGLVEQFF
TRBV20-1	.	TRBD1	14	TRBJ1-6	TGCAGTGCTGGACAGGGGGCAAAAAATTCACCCCTCCACTTT	CSAGQGAKNSPLHF
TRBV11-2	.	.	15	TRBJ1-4	TGTGCCAGCAGCGCCCACAGGAAAGCTGATGAAAAACTGTTTTTT	CASSAHRKADEKLFF
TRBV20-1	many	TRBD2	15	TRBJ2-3	TGCAGTGCTAGAGATATAGCGGGGGTACGGGATACGCAGTATTTT	CSARDIAGVRDTQYF
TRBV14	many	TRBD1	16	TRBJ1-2	TGTGCCAGCAGCCAATCCCCGGGACAGGGATTAAGAGGCTACACCTTC	CASSQSPGQGLRGYTF
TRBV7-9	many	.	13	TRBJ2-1	TGTGCCAGCAGCGGGCAGCTAACCAATGAGCAGTTCTTC	CASSGQLTNEQFF
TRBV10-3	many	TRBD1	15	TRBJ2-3	TGTGCCATCAGTGAGCCGACAGGGATTAAGGATACGCAGTATTTT	CAISEPTGIKDTQYF
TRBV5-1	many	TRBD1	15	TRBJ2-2	TGCGCCAGCAGCCAAGCCCACAGGGGTACCGGGGAGCTGTTTTTT	CASSQAHRGTGELFF
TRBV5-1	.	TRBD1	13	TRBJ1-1	TGCGCCAGCGGGGACAGTATGAACACTGAAGCTTTCTTT	CASGDSMNTEAFF
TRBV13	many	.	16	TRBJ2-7	TGTGCCAGCAGCTTAGGAGAAAGGGCCCGTGGGTACGAGCAGTACTTC	CASSLGERARGYEQYF
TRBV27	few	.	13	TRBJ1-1	TGTGCCAGCAACCCCCAGGGTACCACTGAAGCTTTCTTT	CASNPQGTTEAFF
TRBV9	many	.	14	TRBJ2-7	TGTGCCAGCAGCGTAGATCCGAACGTATACGAGCAGTACTTC	CASSVDPNVYEQYF
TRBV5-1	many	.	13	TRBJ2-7	TGCGCCAGCAGCCCTACGCCCAGTTACGAGCAGTACTTC	CASSPTPSYEQYF
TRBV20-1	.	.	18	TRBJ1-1	TGCAGTGCTAGAGATGAGGGGGACATCCCCCGTGTGAACACTGAAGCTTTCTTT	CSARDEGDIPRVNTEAFF
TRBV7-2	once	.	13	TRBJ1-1	TGTGCCAGCAGCCCCCTGGGGCGGACTGAAGCTTTCTTT	CASSPLGRTEAFF
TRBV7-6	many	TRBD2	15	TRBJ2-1	TGTGCCAGCAGCCCCACTAGCGGGAGGGACAATGAGCAGTTCTTC	CASSPTSGRDNEQFF
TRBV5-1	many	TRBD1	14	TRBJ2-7	TGCGCCAGCAGCACGGGACAGGGGGCCTACGAGCAGTACTTC	CASSTGQGAYEQYF
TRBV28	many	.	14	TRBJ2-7	TGTGCCAGCAGTTTAGGAAGCGGTGTCTACGAGCAGTACTTC	CASSLGSGVYEQYF
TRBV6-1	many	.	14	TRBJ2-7	TGTGCCAGCACGGTTCGGGCAGGGCTTTACGAGCAGTACTTC	CASTVRAGLYEQYF
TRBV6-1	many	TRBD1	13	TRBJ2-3	TGTGCCAGCAGTCCGGGACAGGGGAATACGCAGTATTTT	CASSPGQGNTQYF
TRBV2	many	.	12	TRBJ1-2	TGTGCCAGCAGTGAGAATATCTATGGCTACACCTTC	CASSENIYGYTF
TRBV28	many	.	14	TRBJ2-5	TGTGCCAGCAGTTTATATAATCGGGGGGAGACCCAGTACTTC	CASSLYNRGETQYF
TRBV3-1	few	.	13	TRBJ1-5	TGTGCCAGCAGCCCGGCTGCCAATCAGCCCCAGCATTTT	CASSPAANQPQHF
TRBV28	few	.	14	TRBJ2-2	TGTGCCAGCAGTTTGTGGGAGTCGGGCGGGGAGCTGTTTTTT	CASSLWESGGELFF
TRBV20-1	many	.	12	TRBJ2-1	TGCAGTGCTAGGGGGACTGGAAATGAGCAGTTCTTC	CSARGTGNEQFF
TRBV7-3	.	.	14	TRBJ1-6	TGTGCCAGCAGCTTGAACAACAATAATTCACCCCTCCACTTT	CASSLNNNNSPLHF
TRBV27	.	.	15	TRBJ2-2	TGTGCCAGCAGTTTCTCCAGGCAAAACACCGGGGAGCTGTTTTTT	CASSFSRQNTGELFF
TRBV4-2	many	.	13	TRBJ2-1	TGTGCCAGCAGCCAAGGGCCGAACAATGAGCAGTTCTTC	CASSQGPNNEQFF
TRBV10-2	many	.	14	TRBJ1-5	TGCGCCAGCAGTTTTCAGGAAAACAATCAGCCCCAGCATTTT	CASSFQENNQPQHF
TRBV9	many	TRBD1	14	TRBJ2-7	TGTGCCAGCAGCGCGGCGGACAGGGGCTACGAGCAGTACTTC	CASSAADRGYEQYF
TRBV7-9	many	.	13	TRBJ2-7	TGTGCCAGCAGCTTAGACGGCAGTTTAGAGCAGTACTTC	CASSLDGSLEQYF
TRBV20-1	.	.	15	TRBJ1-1	TGCAGTGCTAGAGAGCAACGAGGGGGAACCACTGAAGCTTTCTTT	CSAREQRGGTTEAFF
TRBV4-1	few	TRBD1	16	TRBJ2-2	TGCGCCAGCAGCCGAGGGACAGGGGGAATCACCGGGGAGCTGTTTTTT	CASSRGTGGITGELFF
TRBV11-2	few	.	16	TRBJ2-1	TGTGCCAGCGGCTTAGTTGGGCAGGGGTCAAGGGATGAGCAGTTCTTC	CASGLVGQGSRDEQFF
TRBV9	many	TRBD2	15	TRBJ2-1	TGTGCCAGCAGCGAACTAGCGGGAGGAGAAAATGAGCAGTTCTTC	CASSELAGGENEQFF
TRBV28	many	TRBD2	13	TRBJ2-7	TGTGCCAGCAGTTTGCGGGGGTTGGACGAGCAGTACTTC	CASSLRGLDEQYF
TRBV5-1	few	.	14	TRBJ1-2	TGCGCCAGCAGCTTGTACGGGGACGGAGATGGCTACACCTTC	CASSLYGDGDGYTF
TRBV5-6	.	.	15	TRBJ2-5	TGTGCCAGCAGCTTGCAGGTGACCCCTCAAGAGACCCAGTACTTC	CASSLQVTPQETQYF
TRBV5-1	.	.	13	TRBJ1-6	TGCGCCAGCAGCTTGGAGGTGGATTCACCCCTCCACTTT	CASSLEVDSPLHF
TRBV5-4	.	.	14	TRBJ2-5	TGTGCCAGCAGCCTAGGGGCAGTACAAGAGACCCAGTACTTC	CASSLGAVQETQYF
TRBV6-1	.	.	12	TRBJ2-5	TGTGCCAGCAGTGAAGAAGGTGAGACCCAGTACTTC	CASSEEGETQYF
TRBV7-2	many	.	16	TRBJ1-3	TGTGCCAGCAGCTTAGGTCCCCAATTAGGGGGAAACACCATATATTTT	CASSLGPQLGGNTIYF
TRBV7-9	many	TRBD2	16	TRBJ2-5	TGTGCCAGCAGCCGTGGGACTAGCGGGAGGGAAGAGACCCAGTACTTC	CASSRGTSGREETQYF
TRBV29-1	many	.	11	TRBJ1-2	TGCAGCGTTTGGGGGAAGGATGGCTACACCTTC	CSVWGKDGYTF